The present entry profiles one TCR beta chain with its context. These data come from a study of identifying expanded T cells in peripheral blood. The method was immunoSEQ multiplex PCR; TCRdb's version includes in-frame clones alone and lacks a portion of them. Of some 95,000 clones listed, 70% to 90% are singletons. The CDR3 sequence is 18 residues long. After removal of 3 bases from V and 6 bases from J, the junction contained 15 bases not matched to a gene. Germline CDR1 reads MDHEN; CDR2 reads SYDVKM. The sequenced sample consisted of blood. The V and J genes are TRBV28 and TRBJ2-2; 8 positions agree with TRBD1. The receptor's source is a person aged 18 to 70 in good health. The chain's CDR3 is CASSFYGQGVRGAGELFF. The CDR3 bases are TGTGCCAGCAGTTTTTATGGACAGGGAGTGAGAGGTGCCGGGGAGCTGTTTTTT.